The 20 T cell receptor beta chains reported below all come from one sample, sequenced in a study of blood T cell repertoires in COVID-19 (dated by TCRdb to 2019 to 2021). The library came from the immunoSEQ multiplex PCR assay. TCRdb holds this immuneACCESS table with in-frame rearrangements only. Some clones are missing; in checked studies, unresolved V genes explain under half, and the rest has no known cause. The sample data list about 250,000 clones, and around 85% of these were observed just once. The top ten clonotypes cover less than 6.5% of the sample. The sample consisted of peripheral blood. These TCRs come from a man aged 45-65 years with COVID-19, enrolled during active disease.

This chain links TRBV11-2 with TRBJ2-3; TRBD2 aligns across 9 bases. Germline V gene lookup returns CDR1 SGHAT and CDR2 FQNNGV. The CDR3 runs 17 residues. V shed 2 bases, J shed 2 bases, and the junction held 8 bases outside the gene matches. The CDR3 nucleotides are TGTGCCAGCAGCTTATACTTAGCGGGGGCACCCACAGATACGCAGTATTTT. Protein product: CASSLYLAGAPTDTQYF.

This clone was recorded a few times. The chain employs TRBV4-2 and TRBJ1-2; TRBD1 aligns across 12 bases. This CDR3 is built from 14 residues. The V gene end was trimmed by 4 bases and the J gene end by 8 bases; junction bases not matched to a gene: 5. CDR1 LGHNA and CDR2 YNFKEQ come from the germline V gene. CDR3: CASSLGQGAEGYTF. The CDR3 coding sequence is TGTGCCAGCAGCCTGGGACAGGGGGCGGAGGGCTACACCTTC.

The chain carries TRBV7-6 and TRBJ1-3, with D tentatively TRBD1 (6 bases). The V gene lost 2 bases and the J gene lost 3 bases, with 14 bases spanning the gap. The CDR3 loop spans 16 amino acids. The germline V gene has CDR1 SGHVS and CDR2 FNYEAQ. CDR3 region: CASSLRQGIGGNTIYF. The CDR3, as DNA: TGTGCCAGCAGCTTACGGCAGGGGATCGGTGGAAACACCATATATTTT.

The rearrangement links TRBV5-1 to TRBJ1-5; no definite D call. This CDR3 has 11 residues. Germline V gene lookup returns CDR1 SGHRS and CDR2 YFSETQ. With 4 bases removed from V and 4 bases from J, the gap between germline ends came to 3 bases. CDR3 sequence: CASSQNQPQHF. In DNA, the CDR3 is TGCGCCAGCAGCCAAAATCAGCCCCAGCATTTT.

The rearrangement links TRBV9 to TRBJ2-1; TRBD2 matches at 10 bases. Germline V gene data show CDR1 as SGDLS and CDR2 as YYNGEE. CDR3 length: 16 amino acids. The ends lost 0 bases at V and 7 bases at J; junction bases unmatched: 7. The CDR3 DNA reads TGTGCCAGCAGCGTAGCTGTAGCGGGGGGACAAAATGAGCAGTTCTTC. This gives the protein CASSVAVAGGQNEQFF.

The chain combines TRBV12-3 or TRBV12-4 with TRBJ2-5; possibly TRBD1 for D (6 bases). Trimming stripped 5 bases from V and 2 bases from J, with 9 bases between. The CDR3 covers 13 residues. This CDR3 reads CASSMDSQETQYF. Here the CDR3 DNA reads TGTGCCAGCAGTATGGACAGTCAAGAGACCCAGTACTTC.

This chain links TRBV10-3 with TRBJ1-6; TRBD1 matches at 10 bases. The CDR3 covers 18 residues. Germline V gene lookup returns CDR1 ENHRY and CDR2 SYGVKD. With 9 bases clipped from V and 0 bases from J, the junction kept 11 bases outside the gene matches. The CDR3 DNA is TGTGCCATTCTCCTGAAGGGACAGGGGTGCTCCTATAATTCACCCCTCCACTTT. Its translation is CAILLKGQGCSYNSPLHF.

This chain joins TRBV7-9 and TRBJ2-4, with D possibly TRBD1 on 6 matching bases. V was clipped by 5 bases and J by 0 bases, with 14 bases between them. The CDR3 extends over 16 amino acids. Looked up from germline, CDR1 is SEHNR and CDR2 is FQNEAQ (reference sequence). CDR3 region: CASSPSRGLAKNIQYF. CDR3 DNA: TGTGCCAGCAGCCCCTCCAGGGGATTAGCCAAAAACATTCAGTACTTC.

The V and J genes are TRBV19 and TRBJ2-7; maybe TRBD2 (6 bases). The germline V and J ends were trimmed by 3 bases and 1 base, with 16 bases remaining between them. CDR3 length: 16 residues. Germline CDR1 and CDR2: LNHDA and SQIVND (reference sequence). CDR3 loop: CASSIGPGTSSYEQYF. CDR3 nucleotide sequence: TGTGCCAGTAGTATCGGTCCGGGGACTTCATCCTACGAGCAGTACTTC.

The V and J genes are TRBV21-1 and TRBJ2-5; TRBD2, the table's D call, lacks a check against the DNA. TRBV21-1 is reported as a pseudogene. The CDR3 has 15 amino acids. The CDR3: CASSKSGTSEETQYF. The CDR3 DNA sequence: TGTGCCAGCAGCAAATCGGGGACTAGCGAAGAGACCCAGTACTTC.

This clone was counted once. V gene TRBV5-6 combines with J gene TRBJ2-7, with 9 bases fitting TRBD1. The CDR3 spans 14 residues. CDR1 is SGHDT, CDR2 YYEEEE, per germline. The J segment lost 6 bases and the V segment lost 4 bases, leaving 8 bases of the junction unmatched. CDR3 protein: CASSGTGQGSEQYF. Written as DNA, the CDR3 is TGTGCCAGCAGCGGAACGGGACAGGGCAGCGAGCAGTACTTC. The whole variable domain, remainder taken from reference TRBV5-6 and TRBJ2-7, is DAGVTQSPTHLIKTRGQQVTLRCSPKSGHDTVSWYQQALGQGPQFIFQYYEEEERQRGNFPDRFSGHQFPNYSSELNVNALLLGDSALYLCASSGTGQGSEQYFGPGTRLTVT.

This chain links TRBV24-1 with TRBJ1-5; D perhaps matches TRBD1 (5 bases). Per germline, CDR1 KGHDR and CDR2 SFDVKD. The CDR3 is 15 amino acids. The ends were cut back, 4 bases at V and 2 bases at J, with 11 bases in the middle. DNA of the CDR3: TGTGCCACCAGTGAGGAGGGGCCGCGCAATCAGCCCCAGCATTTT. Translating gives CATSEEGPRNQPQHF.

V is TRBV21-1 and J is TRBJ2-7; the tabulated D call, TRBD1, remains unverified against the DNA. TRBV21-1 is classified as a pseudogene. The CDR3 spans 17 residues. The CDR3 DNA follows: TGTGCCAGCAGCTGTCCGGGACAGGGGGTACACTCCTACGAGCAGTACTTC. Translated, it gives CASSCPGQGVHSYEQYF.

V gene TRBV7-9 combines with J gene TRBJ2-1; 9 bases are shared with TRBD2. The V gene end was trimmed by 7 bases and the J gene end by 3 bases; junction bases not matched to a gene: 13. CDR3 length: 17 amino acids. Germline CDR1 and CDR2: SEHNR and FQNEAQ (reference sequence). This CDR3 reads CASNYPLGTSIYNEQFF. As DNA, the CDR3 is TGTGCCAGCAACTATCCGCTGGGGACTAGCATCTACAATGAGCAGTTCTTC.

This clone was observed a few times. This chain connects TRBV2 to TRBJ2-7; TRBD1 is a possible D gene (6 bases). Looked up from germline, CDR1 is SNHLY and CDR2 is FYNNEI. V was cut by 2 bases and J by 6 bases, with 14 bases left in between. This CDR3 contains 14 residues. The CDR3 loop is CASSENRELAEQYF. CDR3 nucleotides: TGTGCCAGCAGTGAAAACAGGGAACTCGCCGAGCAGTACTTC.

The J gene is TRBJ2-3, the V gene TRBV2, with D tentatively TRBD1 (6 bases). Trimming cost V 6 bases and J 4 bases, with 17 bases left between them. Per the germline V gene, CDR1 is SNHLY and CDR2 is FYNNEI. The CDR3 has 15 amino acids. CDR3 sequence (DNA): TGTGCCAGCAGGGGAAAAACAGGGTTCCCAGATACGCAGTATTTT. Encoded protein: CASRGKTGFPDTQYF.

V usage is TRBV25-1 and J usage is TRBJ1-2; D not certain. The V gene's germline CDR1 is MGHDK and CDR2 SYGVNS. The CDR3 totals 14 residues. V shed 1 base and J shed 3 bases, with 9 bases lying between them. The CDR3 protein is CASSESGGDYGYTF. The CDR3 DNA sequence: TGTGCCAGCAGTGAATCTGGAGGAGACTATGGCTACACCTTC.

This chain connects TRBV24-1 to TRBJ2-2; D is possibly TRBD1 (6 bases). CDR3 length: 16 residues. V lost 0 bases and J 7 bases, leaving 14 bases between the germline ends. Germline V gives CDR1 KGHDR, CDR2 SFDVKD. Written as DNA, the CDR3 is TGTGCCACCAGTGATTTGGGTGGGACAAAGGACGGGGAGCTGTTTTTT. Protein product: CATSDLGGTKDGELFF.

V is TRBV19 and J is TRBJ2-1; TRBD1 aligns across 7 bases. Germline V gene lookup returns CDR1 LNHDA and CDR2 SQIVND (reference sequence). Losses at the gene ends were 4 bases for V and 4 bases for J; bases not matched to a gene: 7. The CDR3 runs 15 residues. This CDR3 reads CASSNHRGPYNEQFF. The CDR3 DNA reads TGTGCCAGTAGTAACCACAGGGGACCATACAATGAGCAGTTCTTC.

This chain uses TRBV9 with TRBJ2-3, with no clear D. Germline V lookup: CDR1 SGDLS, CDR2 YYNGEE. V was shortened by 8 bases and J by 1 base, with 14 bases between the two germline ends. This CDR3 region has 14 residues. CDR3 nucleotides: TGTGCCAGTACTGGCGGTGTCGGCACAGATACGCAGTATTTT. Translated, it gives CASTGGVGTDTQYF.